This TCR beta chain was profiled in a study of blood T cell repertoires in COVID-19. For the study at large: Collection of acute and convalescent COVID-19 samples took place in the United States, Italy and Spain.

Under the authors' procedure: Estimation of nucleated cell counts was performed using reference gene primer amplification. Produced via immunoSEQ multiplex PCR; TCRdb's table is partial and in-frame only. V, J and clone size reflect that table, while D and trimming were determined from the DNA. Of 200,000 or so clones in the sample, roughly nine tenths are singletons; the top ten hold about 2.4%. This CDR3 spans 16 amino acids. Trimming pared 0 bases from V and 2 bases from J, leaving 10 bases between. CDR1 is SGHNT and CDR2 is YENEEA in the germline V gene. The V call is TRBV11-3, the J call TRBJ2-2, with unresolved D. The sequence came from a woman aged 25 to 39 who had recovered from COVID-19. Input material: PBMCs or T cells enriched from blood (not recorded which). The CDR3 region has the DNA TGTGCCAGCAGCTTAGATGTGTCCAGAAACACCGGGGAGCTGTTTTTT. Translating gives CASSLDVSRNTGELFF.